This T cell receptor beta chain appears in the sequencing data of a study of cytomegalovirus exposure and HLA in healthy donors. Study context: It was reported in a later analysis that the approximately 120 validation repertoires used the same platform as the 550 to 850 first-cohort repertoires. Whole-study findings and limits: Some public TCRs appeared in many individuals, while most sequences were rare. The listing of 150 or so TCR beta chains classed them as cytomegalovirus-associated. Specific recognition of CMV antigens was confirmed in vitro for a few chains (all CMV-associated).

Repertoires were generated with immunoSEQ multiplex PCR, while TCRdb's copy carries only in-frame clones and drops some. Among roughly 230,000 clones listed, roughly 87% were seen once. This clone showed up just a few times. Its antigen is not known. The source of this sequence is a woman aged 25 to 39 in good health and CMV-seronegative. Sequencing used PBMCs.

The CDR3 sequence: CASSYSGEQFF. CDR3 coding DNA: TGTGCCAGCAGCTACTCAGGTGAGCAGTTCTTC. This sequence joins TRBV5-6 and TRBJ2-1; unclear D gene. The CDR3 runs to 11 residues. Germline lookup yields CDR1 SGHDT and CDR2 YYEEEE. Trimming pared 3 bases from V and 9 bases from J, leaving 7 bases between.